The 17 T cell receptor beta chains below were found in one sample sequenced in a study of blood T cell repertoires in COVID-19. Measured with immunoSEQ multiplex PCR; TCRdb has only the in-frame clones, and not every one. The sample gives roughly 260,000 clones, 88% of which show up once; approximately 4.3% is in the top ten. Sequenced: peripheral blood. Receptors were obtained from a man aged 55 to 70 who had recovered from COVID-19.

The gene calls are TRBV5-4 and TRBJ1-1; possible D gene TRBD1, 6 bases. Between the trimmed V and J ends, which lost 4 bases and 0 bases, there was a span of 13 bases. Germline V gene lookup returns CDR1 SGHNT and CDR2 YYREEE (reference sequence). This CDR3 has 15 residues. The CDR3 loop is CASSHRVGMNTEAFF. CDR3 in DNA: TGTGCCAGCAGCCACAGGGTTGGGATGAACACTGAAGCTTTCTTT.

The chain couples TRBV25-1 to TRBJ2-1; 7 nucleotides align to TRBD2. The CDR3 length is 14 residues. CDR1 is MGHDK, CDR2 SYGVNS, per germline. With 4 bases clipped from V and 4 bases from J, the junction kept 4 bases outside the gene matches. The CDR3 here is CASSGGGNYNEQFF. For the CDR3, the DNA is TGTGCCAGCAGTGGGGGAGGGAATTACAATGAGCAGTTCTTC. Complete variable domain (other parts from reference TRBV25-1 and TRBJ2-1): EADIYQTPRYLVIGTGKKITLECSQTMGHDKMYWYQQDPGMELHLIHYSYGVNSTEKGDLSSESTVSRIRTEHFPLTLESARPSHTSQYLCASSGGGNYNEQFFGPGTRLTVL.

The V and J genes are TRBV6-5 and TRBJ2-3, with D maybe TRBD1 (5 bases). This CDR3 region has 14 residues. The germline gives CDR1 MNHEY, CDR2 SVGAGI. V lost 8 bases and J lost 1, with 13 bases in between. CDR3 amino acids: CASGQGIRTDTQYF. Here the CDR3 DNA reads TGTGCCAGCGGGCAGGGAATCCGCACAGATACGCAGTATTTT.

The rearrangement joins TRBV6-5 to TRBJ1-1, with D perhaps matching TRBD1 (6 bases). Germline V gene lookup returns CDR1 MNHEY and CDR2 SVGAGI. The germline V and J ends were trimmed by 4 bases and 1 base, with 10 bases remaining between them. This CDR3 has 14 amino acids. The CDR3 DNA reads as TGTGCCAGCAGTTTACAGGGAACGAACACTGAAGCTTTCTTT. This gives the protein CASSLQGTNTEAFF.

In the case of this clone: Other DNA sequences within the sample encode an identical CDR3. The chain uses TRBV24-1 and TRBJ2-1; possibly TRBD1 for D (5 bases). Germline V gene lookup returns CDR1 KGHDR and CDR2 SFDVKD. The CDR3 spans 16 residues. Trimming shortened V by 4 bases and J by 0 bases, and 12 bases separated the two germline ends. As DNA, the CDR3 is TGTGCCACCAGTGAACCGCAGGGCAGCTCCTACAATGAGCAGTTCTTC. As protein: CATSEPQGSSYNEQFF.

This chain connects TRBV7-3 to TRBJ2-1; D perhaps matches TRBD1 (6 bases). V was clipped by 3 bases and J by 7 bases, with 16 bases between them. Per the germline V gene, CDR1 is SGHTA and CDR2 is FQGTGA. The length of the CDR3 is 15 residues. In DNA, the CDR3 is TGTGCCAGCAGCTTGCAGGGACAAAGCTTTAATGAGCAGTTCTTC. It codes for CASSLQGQSFNEQFF.

The chain couples TRBV3-1 (or the pseudogene TRBV3-2) to TRBJ2-6; a weak D match, TRBD1 (5 bases). Looked up from germline, CDR1 is LGHDT and CDR2 is YNNKEL (reference sequence). The CDR3 totals 17 residues. Trimming took 0 bases from V and 0 from J, leaving 9 bases between them. This CDR3 is CASSQEGLSSGANVLTF. The CDR3 coding sequence is TGTGCCAGCAGCCAAGAGGGGCTCAGCTCTGGGGCCAACGTCCTGACTTTC.

The chain has TRBV9 and TRBJ1-2; possible D gene TRBD1, 5 bases. The V end was cut by 3 bases, the J end by 5 bases, with 11 bases between. There are 13 residues in the CDR3. CDR1 is SGDLS, CDR2 YYNGEE, per germline. CDR3 in DNA: TGTGCCAGCAGCGAGGGGCGAGCGTATGGCTACACCTTC. Translation: CASSEGRAYGYTF.

The rearrangement uses TRBV14 and TRBJ2-3; weak D call: TRBD1 (6 bases). The germline gives CDR1 SGHDN, CDR2 FVKESK. The CDR3 totals 15 residues. Between the trimmed V and J ends, which lost 2 bases and 5 bases, there was a span of 14 bases. The CDR3: CASSQTTRGGDTQYF. The DNA for the CDR3 is TGTGCCAGCAGCCAAACGACCAGAGGGGGAGATACGCAGTATTTT.

J is TRBJ2-7 and V is TRBV11-3; no definite D call. The V gene lost 1 base and the J gene lost 0 bases, with 7 bases spanning the gap. The CDR3 extends over 14 amino acids. Germline V gene lookup returns CDR1 SGHNT and CDR2 YENEEA. The CDR3 reads CASSLGYSSYEQYF. CDR3 DNA sequence: TGTGCCAGCAGCTTAGGATATAGCTCCTACGAGCAGTACTTC.

J is TRBJ2-1 and V is TRBV30, with D perhaps matching TRBD1 (6 bases). Trimming stripped 3 bases from V and 15 bases from J, with 15 bases between. The CDR3 covers 11 residues. From germline, CDR1 is GTSNPN and CDR2 SVGIG (reference sequence). CDR3 sequence reads: CAWRPDQGPFF. For the CDR3, the DNA is TGTGCCTGGAGGCCGGACCAGGGGCCGTTCTTC.

J is TRBJ1-2 and V is TRBV14; D possibly corresponds to TRBD1 (5 bases). The V gene's germline CDR1 is SGHDN and CDR2 FVKESK. The CDR3 has 16 residues. Trimming removed 4 bases at V and 3 bases at J, with 18 bases between. The DNA of the CDR3 is TGTGCCAGCAGCCCTGTACCGGCAGCAGGGTACTATGGCTACACCTTC. Its protein is CASSPVPAAGYYGYTF.

The chain carries TRBV19 and TRBJ2-1, with D unclear. CDR1 is LNHDA, CDR2 SQIVND, per germline (reference sequence). Trimming took 6 bases from V and 6 from J, leaving 6 bases between them. The length of the CDR3 is 11 residues. As DNA, the CDR3 is TGTGCCAGTAGCTGGAGCAATGAGCAGTTCTTC. Protein: CASSWSNEQFF.

J is TRBJ1-3 and V is TRBV7-8; 7 bases map to TRBD1. V lost 1 base to trimming and J lost 3 bases; unmatched junction nucleotides: 6. From germline, CDR1 is SGHVS and CDR2 FQNEAQ. CDR3 length: 16 amino acids. CDR3 in amino acids: CASSLGIQGSGNTIYF. DNA for the CDR3: TGTGCCAGCAGCTTAGGGATACAGGGGAGTGGAAACACCATATATTTT.

The gene calls are TRBV19 and TRBJ1-5; no reliable D call. Deletions cut 5 bases from V and 11 bases from J, with 13 bases between. The CDR3 spans 12 residues. Per the germline V gene, CDR1 is LNHDA and CDR2 is SQIVND (reference sequence). The chain's CDR3 is CASSESRGAQHF. The CDR3 bases are TGTGCCAGTAGTGAGTCGCGGGGTGCCCAGCATTTT.

The rearrangement links TRBV6-5 to TRBJ2-6, with unresolved D. The germline V and J ends were trimmed by 6 bases and 3 bases, with 6 bases remaining between them. Germline V gives CDR1 MNHEY, CDR2 SVGAGI. The CDR3 length is 13 residues. Here the CDR3 DNA reads TGTGCCAGCAGCCCCTTTGGGGCCAACGTCCTGACTTTC. Its translation: CASSPFGANVLTF.

The chain recombines TRBV4-2 with TRBJ2-3, with TRBD2 as a possible D gene (6 bases). Germline V gives CDR1 LGHNA, CDR2 YNFKEQ. The CDR3 totals 14 residues. The V end was cut by 0 bases, the J end by 4 bases, with 8 bases between. CDR3 sequence (DNA): TGTGCCAGCAGCCAAGAGGAGGGATCAGATACGCAGTATTTT. Amino acids: CASSQEEGSDTQYF.